The next 12 T cell receptor beta chains were all read from a single sample in a study of monozygotic twins with cystic fibrosis. The assay was immunoSEQ multiplex PCR, and TCRdb's table has in-frame clones only and misses some. Of about 24,000 clones detected, around 93% appear once; the ten largest clones hold 0.29%. Material for sequencing was blood. The receptors come from a girl aged 2-10 years with cystic fibrosis.

J is TRBJ1-6 and V is TRBV7-9; 7 positions agree with TRBD1. The ends lost 4 bases at V and 0 bases at J; junction bases unmatched: 12. Germline V gene sequence: CDR1 SEHNR, CDR2 FQNEAQ (reference sequence). The CDR3 totals 19 residues. The CDR3 protein is CASSSAAGGFGSYNSPLHF. The CDR3 coding sequence is TGTGCCAGCAGCTCGGCGGCAGGGGGATTTGGCTCCTATAATTCACCCCTCCACTTT.

J is TRBJ2-2 and V is TRBV29-1, with unresolved D. The CDR3 is made up of 15 amino acids. The V and J ends lost 7 bases and 8 bases respectively, with 23 bases between them. Germline CDR1 and CDR2: SQVTM and ANQGSEA. The CDR3 loop is CSAIAPRSLEGELFF. The CDR3 DNA is TGCAGCGCGATTGCCCCGCGGTCCTTGGAAGGGGAGCTGTTTTTT.

V usage is TRBV5-1 and J usage is TRBJ2-7; possibly TRBD2 for D (5 bases). Germline loops: CDR1 SGHRS, CDR2 YFSETQ. The CDR3 sequence is 13 residues long. Trimming stripped 4 bases from V and 5 bases from J, with 13 bases between. For the CDR3, the DNA is TGCGCCAGCAGCCCGGGTCACGGGGACGAGCAGTACTTC. This codes for CASSPGHGDEQYF.

The chain combines TRBV7-9 with TRBJ1-2; a possible D gene is TRBD1 (6 bases). The CDR3 contains 13 residues. V lost 5 bases, J lost 4 bases, and 11 bases lay in between. Germline V lookup: CDR1 SEHNR, CDR2 FQNEAQ (reference sequence). CDR3 bases: TGTGCCAGCAGCCACAGGGACGGCTATGGCTACACCTTC. Its protein product is CASSHRDGYGYTF.

The rearrangement joins TRBV15 to TRBJ1-1; a weak D match, TRBD1 (6 bases). The V end was cut by 0 bases, the J end by 7 bases, with 9 bases between. The CDR3 contains 13 residues. Germline V gene lookup returns CDR1 LNHNV and CDR2 YYDKDF (reference sequence). The CDR3 DNA sequence: TGTGCCACCAGCAGAGAATGGACAGATGAAGCTTTCTTT. Encoded protein: CATSREWTDEAFF. Full variable domain (missing parts from reference TRBV15 and TRBJ1-1): DAMVIQNPRYQVTQFGKPVTLSCSQTLNHNVMYWYQQKSSQAPKLLFHYYDKDFNNEADTPDNFQSRRPNTSFCFLDIRSPGLGDTAMYLCATSREWTDEAFFGQGTRLTVV.

The chain combines TRBV2 with TRBJ2-2, with D maybe TRBD1 (6 bases). This CDR3 has 13 residues. CDR1 and CDR2 (germline): SNHLY, FYNNEI. V dropped 6 bases and J dropped 4 bases, with 9 bases sitting between them. CDR3 loop: CASRTGFTGELFF. The CDR3 region has the DNA TGTGCCAGCAGAACAGGGTTCACCGGGGAGCTGTTTTTT.

This clone was recorded only once. The chain employs TRBV6-5 and TRBJ1-6; no clear D. The CDR3 is 14 residues long. V was shortened by 5 bases and J by 10 bases, with 15 bases between the two germline ends. The germline V gene has CDR1 MNHEY and CDR2 SVGAGI. CDR3 coding DNA: TGTGCCAGCAGTCCCATCCAAACCGACTCACCCCTCCACTTT. It encodes CASSPIQTDSPLHF.

The rearrangement joins TRBV20-1 to TRBJ2-1, with D unclear. In germline, CDR1 is DFQATT, CDR2 SNEGSKA (reference sequence). Trimming shortened V by 6 bases and J by 2 bases, and 5 bases separated the two germline ends. The CDR3 spans 11 residues. The DNA of the CDR3 is TGCAGTGCCCGGACCTACAATGAGCAGTTCTTC. As protein: CSARTYNEQFF.

The chain employs TRBV7-9 and TRBJ1-5; 11 bases match TRBD1. The CDR3 length is 14 residues. Germline-derived CDR1 and CDR2 are SEHNR and FQNEAQ (reference sequence). V was clipped by 5 bases and J by 7 bases; unmatched bases: 4. CDR3 in DNA: TGTGCCAGCAGCCCCGGGACAGGGGGGCAGCCCCAGCATTTT. It is translated as CASSPGTGGQPQHF.

The chain uses TRBV28 and TRBJ2-3; D call uncertain. CDR1 and CDR2 (germline): MDHEN, SYDVKM. Trimming stripped 3 bases from V and 0 bases from J, with 13 bases between. There are 16 residues in the CDR3. CDR3 loop: CASSFSDGVSTDTQYF. The CDR3 nucleotides read TGTGCCAGCAGTTTTTCGGACGGAGTTAGCACAGATACGCAGTATTTT.

The chain carries TRBV6-6 and TRBJ1-6; 8 bases line up with TRBD1. The germline V gene has CDR1 MNHNY and CDR2 SVGAGI (reference sequence). With V trimmed by 5 bases and J by 6 bases, 0 bases remained unmatched. CDR3 length: 13 residues. The CDR3 bases are TGTGCCAGCAGTGGACAGGGTAATTCACCCCTCCACTTT. As protein: CASSGQGNSPLHF.

The J gene is TRBJ2-1, the V gene TRBV9; TRBD1 matches 7 bases. The germline gives CDR1 SGDLS, CDR2 YYNGEE. V trimming: 1 base; J trimming: 0 bases; junction bases outside the gene matches: 4. This CDR3 comprises 16 residues. The CDR3 protein is CASSVRGHNSYNEQFF. The CDR3 DNA follows: TGTGCCAGCAGCGTAAGGGGGCACAACTCCTACAATGAGCAGTTCTTC.